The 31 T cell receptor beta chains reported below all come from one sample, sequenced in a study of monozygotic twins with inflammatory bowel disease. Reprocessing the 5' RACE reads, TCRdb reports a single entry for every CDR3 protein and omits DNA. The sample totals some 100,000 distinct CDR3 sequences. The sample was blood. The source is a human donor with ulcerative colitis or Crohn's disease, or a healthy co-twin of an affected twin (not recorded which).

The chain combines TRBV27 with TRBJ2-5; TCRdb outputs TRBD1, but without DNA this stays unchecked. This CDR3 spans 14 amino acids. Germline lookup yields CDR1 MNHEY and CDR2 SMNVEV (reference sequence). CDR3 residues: CASSLFRAQETQYF.

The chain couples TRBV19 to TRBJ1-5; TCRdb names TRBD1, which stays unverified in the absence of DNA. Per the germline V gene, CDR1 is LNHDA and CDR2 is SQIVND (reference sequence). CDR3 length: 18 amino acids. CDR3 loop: CASSILEATGKRDQPQHF. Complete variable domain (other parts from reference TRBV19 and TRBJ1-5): DGGITQSPKYLFRKEGQNVTLSCEQNLNHDAMYWYRQDPGQGLRLIYYSQIVNDFQKGDIAEGYSVSREKKESFPLTVTSAQKNPTAFYLCASSILEATGKRDQPQHFGDGTRLSIL.

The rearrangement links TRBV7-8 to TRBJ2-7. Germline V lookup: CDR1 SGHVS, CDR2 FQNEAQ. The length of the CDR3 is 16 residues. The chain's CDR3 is CASSVFSVEIRREQYF. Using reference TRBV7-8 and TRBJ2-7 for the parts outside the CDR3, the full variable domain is GAGVSQSPRYKVAKRGQDVALRCDPISGHVSLFWYQQALGQGPEFLTYFQNEAQLDKSGLPSDRFFAERPEGSVSTLKIQRTQQEDSAVYLCASSVFSVEIRREQYFGPGTRLTVT.

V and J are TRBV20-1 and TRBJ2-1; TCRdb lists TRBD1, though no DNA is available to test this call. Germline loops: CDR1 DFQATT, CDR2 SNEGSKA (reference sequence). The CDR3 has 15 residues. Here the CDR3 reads CSARYRDRAYNEQFF.

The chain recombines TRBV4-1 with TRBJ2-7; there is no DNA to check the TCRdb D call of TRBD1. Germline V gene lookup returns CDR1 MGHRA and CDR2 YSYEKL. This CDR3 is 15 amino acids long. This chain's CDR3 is CASSQNDRGPSEQYF.

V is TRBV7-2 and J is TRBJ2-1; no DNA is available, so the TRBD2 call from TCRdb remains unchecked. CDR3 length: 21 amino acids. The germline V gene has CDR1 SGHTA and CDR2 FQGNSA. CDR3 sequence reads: CASSSLYPGLAGGLTGDEQFF.

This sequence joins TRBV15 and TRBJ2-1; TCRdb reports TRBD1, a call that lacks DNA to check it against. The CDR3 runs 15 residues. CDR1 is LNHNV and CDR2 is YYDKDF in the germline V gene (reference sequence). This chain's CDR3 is CATSRGDRAYNEQFF.

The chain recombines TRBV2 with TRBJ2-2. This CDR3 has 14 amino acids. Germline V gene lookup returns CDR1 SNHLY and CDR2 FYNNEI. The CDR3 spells CASRITTNTGELFF.

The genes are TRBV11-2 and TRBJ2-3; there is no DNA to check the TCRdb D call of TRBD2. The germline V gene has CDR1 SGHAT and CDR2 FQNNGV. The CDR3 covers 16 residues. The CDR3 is CASSFLPIDSTDTQYF.

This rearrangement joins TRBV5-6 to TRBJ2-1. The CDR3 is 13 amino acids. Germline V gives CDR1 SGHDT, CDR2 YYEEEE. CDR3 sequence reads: CASSLGYSNEQFF.

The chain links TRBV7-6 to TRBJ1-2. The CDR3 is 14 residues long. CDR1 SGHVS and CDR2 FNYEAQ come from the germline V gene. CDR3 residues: CASSLAGGEGGYTF.

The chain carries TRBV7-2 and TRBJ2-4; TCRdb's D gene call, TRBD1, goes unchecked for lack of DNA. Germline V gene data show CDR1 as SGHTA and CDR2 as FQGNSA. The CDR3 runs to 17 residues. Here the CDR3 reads CASSSGIGSPSKNIQYF. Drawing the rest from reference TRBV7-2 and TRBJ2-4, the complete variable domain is GAGVSQSPSNKVTEKGKDVELRCDPISGHTALYWYRQSLGQGLEFLIYFQGNSAPDKSGLPSDRFSAERTGGSVSTLTIQRTQQEDSAVYLCASSSGIGSPSKNIQYFGAGTRLSVL.

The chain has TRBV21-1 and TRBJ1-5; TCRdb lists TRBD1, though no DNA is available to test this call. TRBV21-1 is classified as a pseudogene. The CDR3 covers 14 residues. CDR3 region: CASTPRGPGQPQHF.

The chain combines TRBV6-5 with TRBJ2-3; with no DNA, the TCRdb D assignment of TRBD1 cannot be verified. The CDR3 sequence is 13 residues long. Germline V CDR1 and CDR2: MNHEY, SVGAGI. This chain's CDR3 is CASTRERLDTQYF.

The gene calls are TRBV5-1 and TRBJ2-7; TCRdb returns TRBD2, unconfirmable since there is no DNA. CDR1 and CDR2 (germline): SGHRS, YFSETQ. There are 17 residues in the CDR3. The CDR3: CAGTRGSRLAGEYEQYF.

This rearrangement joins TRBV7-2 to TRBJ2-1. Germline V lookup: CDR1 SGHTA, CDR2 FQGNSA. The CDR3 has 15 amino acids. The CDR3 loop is CASSLAHGAYNEQFF.

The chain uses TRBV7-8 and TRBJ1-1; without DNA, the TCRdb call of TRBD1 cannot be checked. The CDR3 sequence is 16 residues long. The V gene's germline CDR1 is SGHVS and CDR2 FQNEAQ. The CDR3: CASSFLLVARDRSAFF.

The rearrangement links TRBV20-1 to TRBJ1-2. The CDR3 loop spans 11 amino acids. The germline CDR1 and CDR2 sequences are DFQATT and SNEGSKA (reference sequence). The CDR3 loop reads CSSVENYGYTF.

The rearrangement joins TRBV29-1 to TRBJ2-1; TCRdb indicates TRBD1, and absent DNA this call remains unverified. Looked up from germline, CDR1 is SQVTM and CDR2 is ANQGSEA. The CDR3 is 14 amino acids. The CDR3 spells CSGSPLSSYNEQFF.

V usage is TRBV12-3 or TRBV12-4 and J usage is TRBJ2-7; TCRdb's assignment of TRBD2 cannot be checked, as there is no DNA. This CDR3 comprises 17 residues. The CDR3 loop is CASSPRTSGRALYEQYF.

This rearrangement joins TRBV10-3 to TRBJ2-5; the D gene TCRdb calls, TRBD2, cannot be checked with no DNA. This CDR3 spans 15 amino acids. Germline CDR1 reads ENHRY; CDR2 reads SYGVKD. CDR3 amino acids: CAISALAGGQETQYF.

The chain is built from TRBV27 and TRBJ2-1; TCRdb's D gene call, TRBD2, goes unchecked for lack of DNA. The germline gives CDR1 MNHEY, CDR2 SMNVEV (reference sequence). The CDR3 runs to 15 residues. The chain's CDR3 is CASSSSGSRYNEQFF.

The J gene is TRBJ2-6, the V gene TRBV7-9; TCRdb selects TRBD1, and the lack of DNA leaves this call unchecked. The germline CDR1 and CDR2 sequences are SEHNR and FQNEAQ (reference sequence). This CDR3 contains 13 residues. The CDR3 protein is CASSSPGANVLTF. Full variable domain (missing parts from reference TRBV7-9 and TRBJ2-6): DTGVSQNPRHKITKRGQNVTFRCDPISEHNRLYWYRQTLGQGPEFLTYFQNEAQLEKSRLLSDRFSAERPKGSFSTLEIQRTEQGDSAMYLCASSSPGANVLTFGAGSRLTVL.

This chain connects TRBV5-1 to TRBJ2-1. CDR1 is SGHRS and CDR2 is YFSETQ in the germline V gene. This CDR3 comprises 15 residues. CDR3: CASSSTGGSYNEQFF.

CDR3 in amino acids: CASSWEEYTEAFF. The rearrangement links TRBV7-9 to TRBJ1-1. The germline CDR1 and CDR2 sequences are SEHNR and FQNEAQ (reference sequence). The CDR3 length is 13 residues.

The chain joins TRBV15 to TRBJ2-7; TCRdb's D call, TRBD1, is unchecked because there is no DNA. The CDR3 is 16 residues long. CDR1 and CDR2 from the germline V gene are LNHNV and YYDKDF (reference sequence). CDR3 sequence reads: CATSRELGRESYEQYF.

The CDR3 is CSAGGGIGRNEQFF. The chain couples TRBV29-1 to TRBJ2-1; TCRdb gives TRBD1 as the D gene, but with no DNA this cannot be confirmed. The CDR3 sequence is 14 residues long. The germline V gene encodes CDR1 SQVTM and CDR2 ANQGSEA.

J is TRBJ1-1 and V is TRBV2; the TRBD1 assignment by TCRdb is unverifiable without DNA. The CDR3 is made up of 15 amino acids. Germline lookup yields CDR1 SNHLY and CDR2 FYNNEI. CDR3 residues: CASSDTGATNTEAFF.

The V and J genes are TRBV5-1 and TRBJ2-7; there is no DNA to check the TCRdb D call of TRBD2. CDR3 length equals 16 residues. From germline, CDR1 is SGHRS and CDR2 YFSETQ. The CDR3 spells CASSPPDSGSSYEQYF.

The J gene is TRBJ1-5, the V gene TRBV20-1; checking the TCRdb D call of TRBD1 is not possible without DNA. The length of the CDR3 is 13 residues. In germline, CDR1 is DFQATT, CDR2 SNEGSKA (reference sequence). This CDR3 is CSAPKGPGRTQHF.

The CDR3 sequence: CATSVGLAGVNEQFF. This rearrangement joins TRBV24-1 to TRBJ2-1; TCRdb calls TRBD2, which cannot be checked without DNA. Germline CDR1 and CDR2: KGHDR and SFDVKD. This CDR3 region has 15 residues.